This TCR beta chain is from a study of blood T cell repertoires in COVID-19. Background on the study: In each case, the material was cDNA or gDNA derived from T cells, B-cell-depleted T cells, or PBMCs.

Original handling: Researchers report that nucleated cell counts were estimated from reference gene primer amplification. Libraries were prepared by immunoSEQ multiplex PCR; TCRdb keeps only in-frame clonotypes and omits some of them. The V and J calls and clone size come from that table; D and trimming were worked out from the DNA. The table shows about 150,000 clones, with approximately 80% occurring only once. This clonotype originated in a woman aged 55 to 70 with acute or convalescent COVID-19. Sequenced: peripheral blood.

The chain's CDR3 is CASSPQGVQAFF. The CDR3 nucleotides are TGTGCCAGCTCACCACAGGGAGTTCAAGCTTTCTTT. The chain is built from TRBV18 and TRBJ1-1; unclear D gene. The CDR3 runs to 12 residues. Germline-derived CDR1 and CDR2 are KGHSH and LQKENI. V was pared by 1 base and J by 9 bases, with 9 bases between.